The next 7 T cell receptor beta chains were all read from a single sample in a study of neoadjuvant anti-PD-1 for oral cavity cancer. The time point is: after neoadjuvant nivolumab, at surgical resection. Sequenced by immunoSEQ multiplex PCR; TCRdb stores in-frame clones only, minus some. The table has about 15,000 clones, 35% to 40% seen once. The sequences come from tumor tissue, collected after nivolumab (anti-PD-1) treatment. These receptors were collected from a person between 40 and 80 years old with oral cavity squamous cell carcinoma.

This chain joins TRBV6-5 and TRBJ2-5; D is ambiguous. This CDR3 spans 13 amino acids. CDR1 MNHEY and CDR2 SVGAGI come from the germline V gene. The V gene lost 4 bases and the J gene lost 2 bases, with 8 bases spanning the gap. Here the CDR3 DNA reads TGTGCCAGCAGTTCCCTACTGCAAGAGACCCAGTACTTC. It is translated as CASSSLLQETQYF.

The CDR3 is CASSLVGQGATGELFF. In DNA form, the CDR3 reads TGTGCCAGCAGCTTAGTCGGACAGGGGGCAACCGGGGAGCTGTTTTTT. V is TRBV11-3 and J is TRBJ2-2, with 11 bases matching TRBD1. The CDR3 has 16 residues. Germline trimming cut 1 base from V and 5 bases from J; bases unmatched to any gene: 3. CDR1 and CDR2 from the germline V gene are SGHNT and YENEEA.

V is TRBV6-5 and J is TRBJ1-1; D is ambiguous. The CDR3 has 13 amino acids. V was pared by 2 bases and J by 3 bases, with 7 bases between. Germline CDR1 and CDR2: MNHEY and SVGAGI. CDR3 residues: CASSYPGYTEAFF. As DNA, the CDR3 is TGTGCCAGCAGTTACCCGGGGTACACTGAAGCTTTCTTT.

This clone was detected many times. The rearrangement joins TRBV5-6 to TRBJ2-1, with TRBD1 matching 8 bases. Germline values: CDR1 SGHDT, CDR2 YYEEEE. The CDR3 contains 14 residues. Losses at the gene ends were 2 bases for V and 10 bases for J; bases not matched to a gene: 8. The CDR3 sequence: CASSFPLRTGEQFF. The CDR3 nucleotides read TGTGCCAGCAGCTTTCCGTTGCGGACAGGGGAGCAGTTCTTC.

This clone came up once. The chain has TRBV9 and TRBJ2-1; 7 bases are shared with TRBD2. Germline V CDR1 and CDR2: SGDLS, YYNGEE. The CDR3 loop spans 15 amino acids. V shed 2 bases and J 1 base; nucleotides not matched to a gene: 3. The DNA of the CDR3 is TGTGCCAGCAGCGTTGGACTAGAATCCTACAATGAGCAGTTCTTC. Protein: CASSVGLESYNEQFF.

For the CDR3, the DNA is TGTGCCAGCACCCCCGACAGGAGAAACTATGGCTACACCTTC. Its translation is CASTPDRRNYGYTF. The genes are TRBV6-5 and TRBJ1-2; D may be TRBD1 (6 bases). V was trimmed by 7 bases and J by 2 bases, leaving 14 bases between them. This CDR3 spans 14 amino acids. Germline V gene sequence: CDR1 MNHEY, CDR2 SVGAGI.

This clone showed up just a few times. The V call is TRBV9, the J call TRBJ1-3; no definite D call. Trimming stripped 3 bases from V and 5 bases from J, with 0 bases between. Germline CDR1 reads SGDLS; CDR2 reads YYNGEE. This CDR3 contains 10 residues. For the CDR3, the DNA is TGTGCCAGCAGCGGAAACACCATATATTTT. Protein sequence: CASSGNTIYF.